This T cell receptor (beta chain) was sequenced for a study of technical replicates of blood from a handful of donors. Here immunoSEQ multiplex PCR was the method, and the copy in TCRdb shows in-frame clones only, minus some. Of under 80,000 clones listed, around 97% were seen once; the top ten hold approximately 0.2%. The CDR3 runs to 16 residues. Per the germline V gene, CDR1 is KGHSY and CDR2 is FQNENV. V was cut by 0 bases and J by 15 bases, with 24 bases left in between. The clonotype was recovered from a human donor in good health. The chain combines TRBV16 with TRBJ2-1; a possible D gene is TRBD1 (5 bases). Sequences were obtained from T cells isolated from PBMCs. The CDR3 coding sequence is TGTGCCAGCAGCCAATCTGAAAACCGGACACCCCTATTCTCGTTCTTC. Protein sequence: CASSQSENRTPLFSFF. The variable domain in full, with the rest retrieved from reference TRBV16 and TRBJ2-1, is GEEVAQTPKHLVRGEGQKAKLYCAPIKGHSYVFWYQQVLKNEFKFLISFQNENVFDETGMPKERFSAKCLPNSPCSLEIQATKLEDSAVYFCASSQSENRTPLFSFFGPGTRLTVL.